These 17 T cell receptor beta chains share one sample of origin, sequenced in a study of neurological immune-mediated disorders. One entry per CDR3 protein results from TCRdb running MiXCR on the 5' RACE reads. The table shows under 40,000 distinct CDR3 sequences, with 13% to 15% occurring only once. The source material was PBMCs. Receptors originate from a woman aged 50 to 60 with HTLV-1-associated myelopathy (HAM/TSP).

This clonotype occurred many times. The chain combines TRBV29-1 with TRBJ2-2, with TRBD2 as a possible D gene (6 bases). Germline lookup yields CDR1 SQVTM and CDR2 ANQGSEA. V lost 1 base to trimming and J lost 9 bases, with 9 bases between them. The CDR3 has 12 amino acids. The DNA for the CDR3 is TGCAGCGTTGAAGGGAGGGGCAGGGAGCTGTTTTTT. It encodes CSVEGRGRELFF.

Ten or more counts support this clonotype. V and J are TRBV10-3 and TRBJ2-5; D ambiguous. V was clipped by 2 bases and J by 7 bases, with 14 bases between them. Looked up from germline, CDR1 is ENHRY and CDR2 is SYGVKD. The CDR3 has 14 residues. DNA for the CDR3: TGTGCCATCAGTGAGCCTCACGAGGTCGGGACCCAGTACTTC. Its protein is CAISEPHEVGTQYF.

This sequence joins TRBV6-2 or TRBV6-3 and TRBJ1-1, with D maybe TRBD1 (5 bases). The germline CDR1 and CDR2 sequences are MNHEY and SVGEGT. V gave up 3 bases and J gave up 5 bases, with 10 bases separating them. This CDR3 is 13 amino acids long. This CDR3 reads CASSYRGWTEAFF. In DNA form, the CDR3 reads TGTGCCAGCAGTTATAGGGGATGGACTGAAGCTTTCTTT.

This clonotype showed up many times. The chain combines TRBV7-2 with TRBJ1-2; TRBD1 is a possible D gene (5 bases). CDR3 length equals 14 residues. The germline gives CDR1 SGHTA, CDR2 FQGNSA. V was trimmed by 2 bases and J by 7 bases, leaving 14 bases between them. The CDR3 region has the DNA TGTGCCAGCAGCTTAAACAGCGGGGGAAGTGGCTACACCTTC. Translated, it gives CASSLNSGGSGYTF.

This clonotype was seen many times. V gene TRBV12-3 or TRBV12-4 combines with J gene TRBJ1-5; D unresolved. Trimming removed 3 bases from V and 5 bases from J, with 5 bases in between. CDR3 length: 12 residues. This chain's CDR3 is CASSFQDQPQHF. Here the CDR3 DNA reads TGTGCCAGCAGTTTCCAGGATCAGCCCCAGCATTTT.

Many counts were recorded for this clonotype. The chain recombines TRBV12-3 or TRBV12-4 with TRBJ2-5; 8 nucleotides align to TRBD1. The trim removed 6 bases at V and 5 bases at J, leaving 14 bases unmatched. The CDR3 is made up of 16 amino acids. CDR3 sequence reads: CASSPRTGRVQETQYF. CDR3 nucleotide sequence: TGTGCCAGCAGCCCTCGGACAGGGCGAGTACAGGAGACCCAGTACTTC.

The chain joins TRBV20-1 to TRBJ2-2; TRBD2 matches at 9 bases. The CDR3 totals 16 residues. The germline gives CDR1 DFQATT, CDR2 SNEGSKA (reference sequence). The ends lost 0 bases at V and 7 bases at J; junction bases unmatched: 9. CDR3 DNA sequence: TGCAGTGCTAGAGATCCGGGCGGGGGGGCTGTCGGGGAGCTGTTTTTT. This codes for CSARDPGGGAVGELFF.

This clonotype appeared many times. CDR3 nucleotide sequence: TGCAGTGCTAGAGATCGAGGGGCGCCGAATTCACCCCTCCACTTT. This codes for CSARDRGAPNSPLHF. The rearrangement links TRBV20-1 to TRBJ1-6; D is perhaps TRBD1 (5 bases). Trimming removed 0 bases from V and 7 bases from J, with 13 bases in between. This CDR3 has 15 residues. Looked up from germline, CDR1 is DFQATT and CDR2 is SNEGSKA (reference sequence).

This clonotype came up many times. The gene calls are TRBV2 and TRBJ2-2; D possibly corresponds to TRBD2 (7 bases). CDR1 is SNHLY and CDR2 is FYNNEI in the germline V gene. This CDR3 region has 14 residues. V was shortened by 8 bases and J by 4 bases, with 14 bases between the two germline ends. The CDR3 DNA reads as TGTGCCAGCTGGGGGGGCAGGGTCACCGGGGAGCTGTTTTTT. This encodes CASWGGRVTGELFF. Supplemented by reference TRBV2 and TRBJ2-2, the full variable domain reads EPEVTQTPSHQVTQMGQEVILRCVPISNHLYFYWYRQILGQKVEFLVSFYNNEISEKSEIFDDQFSVERPDGSNFTLKIRSTKLEDSAMYFCASWGGRVTGELFFGEGSRLTVL.

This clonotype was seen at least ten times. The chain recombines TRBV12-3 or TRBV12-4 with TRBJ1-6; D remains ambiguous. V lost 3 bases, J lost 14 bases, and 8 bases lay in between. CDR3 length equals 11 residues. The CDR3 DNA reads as TGTGCCAGCAGTTTGGGCGGCTCCCTCCACTTT. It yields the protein CASSLGGSLHF.

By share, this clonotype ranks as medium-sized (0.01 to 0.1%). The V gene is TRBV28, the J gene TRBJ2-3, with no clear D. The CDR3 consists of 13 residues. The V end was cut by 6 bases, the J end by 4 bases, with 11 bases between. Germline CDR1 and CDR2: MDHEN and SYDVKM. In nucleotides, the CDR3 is TGTGCCAGCAGCCAACCAAGGGCAGATACGCAGTATTTT. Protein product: CASSQPRADTQYF.

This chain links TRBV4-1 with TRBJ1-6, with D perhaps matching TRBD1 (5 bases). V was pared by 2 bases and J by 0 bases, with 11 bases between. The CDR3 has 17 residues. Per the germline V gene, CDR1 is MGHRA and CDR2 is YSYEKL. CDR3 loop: CASSQRRDSSYNSPLHF. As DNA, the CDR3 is TGCGCCAGCAGCCAACGCAGGGATAGCTCCTATAATTCACCCCTCCACTTT.

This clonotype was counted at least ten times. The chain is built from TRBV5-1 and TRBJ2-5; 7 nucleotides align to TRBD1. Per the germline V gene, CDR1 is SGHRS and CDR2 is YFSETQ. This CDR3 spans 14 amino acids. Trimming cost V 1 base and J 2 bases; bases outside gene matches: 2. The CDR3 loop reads CASSLMGQQETQYF. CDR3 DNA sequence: TGCGCCAGCAGCTTGATGGGACAGCAAGAGACCCAGTACTTC.

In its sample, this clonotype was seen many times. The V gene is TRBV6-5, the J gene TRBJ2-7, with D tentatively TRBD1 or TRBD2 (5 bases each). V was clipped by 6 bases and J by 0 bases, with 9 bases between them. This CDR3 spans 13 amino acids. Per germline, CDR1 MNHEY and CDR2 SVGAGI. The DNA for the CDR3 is TGTGCCAGCAGGGGACCGAGCTCCTACGAGCAGTACTTC. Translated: CASRGPSSYEQYF.

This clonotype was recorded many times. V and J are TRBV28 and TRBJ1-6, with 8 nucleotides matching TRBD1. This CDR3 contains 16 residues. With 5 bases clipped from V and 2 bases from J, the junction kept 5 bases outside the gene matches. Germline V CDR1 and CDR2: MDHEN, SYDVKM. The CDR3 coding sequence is TGTGCCAGCAGTCCTCCAGGGGGCACCTATAATTCACCCCTCCACTTT. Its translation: CASSPPGGTYNSPLHF.

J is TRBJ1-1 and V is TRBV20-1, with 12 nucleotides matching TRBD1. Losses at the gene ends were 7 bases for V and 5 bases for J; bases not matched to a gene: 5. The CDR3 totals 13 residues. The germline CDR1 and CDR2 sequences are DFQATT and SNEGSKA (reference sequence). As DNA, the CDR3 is TGCAGTGTGGGACAGGGGGCTGAAACTGAAGCTTTCTTT. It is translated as CSVGQGAETEAFF.

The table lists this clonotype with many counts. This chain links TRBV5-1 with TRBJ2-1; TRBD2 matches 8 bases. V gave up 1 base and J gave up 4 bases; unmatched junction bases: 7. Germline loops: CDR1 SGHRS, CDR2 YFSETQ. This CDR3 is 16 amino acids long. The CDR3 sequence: CASSLSRASGYNEQFF. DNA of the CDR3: TGCGCCAGCAGCTTGAGTAGGGCTAGCGGGTACAATGAGCAGTTCTTC.